Listed below are T cell receptor beta chains from one sample, sequenced in a study of cytomegalovirus exposure and HLA in healthy donors. The data were produced by immunoSEQ multiplex PCR, yet TCRdb's version contains in-frame clones alone and is incomplete. The profile shows some 130,000 clones, about 73% of them singletons. Input material: PBMCs. The receptors come from a human donor in good health. Both conserved end residues are part of each CDR3. D genes are given only for firm matches. Clone size is stated in some rows and not others, as once, few, many or a class when expanded.

TRBJ2-7,-,-,TRBV4-3,CASSQASGYTYEQYF,TGCGCCAGCAGCCAAGCCTCAGGGTATACCTACGAGCAGTACTTC
TRBJ2-5,-,TRBD2,TRBV7-8,CASSLGAGRNQETQYF,TGTGCCAGCAGCTTAGGAGCGGGACGAAACCAAGAGACCCAGTACTTC
TRBJ2-4,-,TRBD2,TRBV4-3,CASSQAGGKNIQYF,TGCGCCAGCAGCCAAGCGGGGGGGAAAAACATTCAGTACTTC
TRBJ1-5,-,-,TRBV28,CASSLGRQFNQPQHF,TGTGCCAGCAGTTTGGGGCGCCAGTTCAATCAGCCCCAGCATTTT
TRBJ2-2,-,-,TRBV9,CASSVGPSWTGELFF,TGTGCCAGCAGCGTAGGGCCCTCATGGACCGGGGAGCTGTTTTTT
TRBJ1-1,few,-,TRBV30,CAWSRGGVPEAFF,TGTGCCTGGAGTCGGGGAGGGGTCCCTGAAGCTTTCTTT
TRBJ2-1,-,-,TRBV6-4,CASSLAGGSNEQFF,TGTGCCAGCAGCCTGGCAGGGGGGAGCAATGAGCAGTTCTTC
TRBJ2-1,-,TRBD2,TRBV6-4,CASSRTSGRGDEQFF,TGTGCCAGCAGCCGAACTAGCGGGAGAGGAGATGAGCAGTTCTTC
TRBJ2-5,-,-,TRBV27,CASSLSGRRETQYF,TGTGCCAGCAGTTTATCGGGGCGACGAGAGACCCAGTACTTC
TRBJ2-7,few,-,TRBV2,CASGGTQGGSYEQYF,TGTGCCAGCGGCGGGACCCAGGGTGGTTCCTACGAGCAGTACTTC
TRBJ1-3,-,-,TRBV6-5,CASRPDRPSGNTIYF,TGTGCCAGCAGACCAGACAGGCCCTCTGGAAACACCATATATTTT
TRBJ1-5,few,-,TRBV7-2,CASSLAGQPQHF,TGTGCCAGCAGCTTAGCTGGCCAGCCCCAGCATTTT
TRBJ2-7,few,TRBD1,TRBV4-3,CASSQDRGDTYEQYF,TGCGCCAGCAGCCAGGACAGGGGTGACACCTACGAGCAGTACTTC
TRBJ1-2,few,-,TRBV2,CASIARDYGYTF,TGTGCCAGCATAGCCAGGGACTATGGCTACACCTTC
TRBJ2-5,-,TRBD2,TRBV7-9,CASSPGTSGGQLQETQYF,TGTGCCAGCAGCCCTGGGACTAGCGGGGGGCAACTCCAAGAGACCCAGTACTTC
TRBJ2-1,-,-,TRBV11-2,CASSRQENSYNEQFF,TGTGCCAGCAGCCGACAGGAAAACTCCTACAATGAGCAGTTCTTC
TRBJ2-2,few,TRBD2,TRBV5-4,CASGRGGPGNTGELFF,TGTGCCAGCGGCCGGGGGGGCCCAGGGAACACCGGGGAGCTGTTTTTT
TRBJ1-1,-,TRBD1,TRBV2,CASSAGGGNTEAFF,TGTGCCAGCAGTGCAGGGGGTGGAAACACTGAAGCTTTCTTT
TRBJ1-1,few,-,TRBV7-5,CVRSTDTGDGTEAFF,TGTGTCAGAAGCACAGATACAGGGGATGGAACTGAAGCTTTCTTT
TRBJ2-6,-,-,TRBV7-2,CASSPYRTLSSGANVLTF,TGTGCCAGCAGCCCATACAGGACCCTCAGTTCTGGGGCCAACGTCCTGACTTTC
TRBJ2-7,-,-,TRBV6-5,CASSYTTTTGEQYF,TGTGCCAGCAGTTATACGACAACGACCGGCGAGCAGTACTTC
TRBJ1-4,-,TRBD1,TRBV7-8,CASSLRTGSEKLFF,TGTGCCAGCAGCTTGAGGACAGGGAGTGAAAAACTGTTTTTT
TRBJ2-1,-,-,TRBV29-1,CSANTPGAAGQFF,TGCAGCGCTAACACCCCGGGAGCCGCAGGGCAGTTCTTC
TRBJ2-1,-,TRBD1,TRBV7-2,CASSPGAGQGSQGQFF,TGTGCCAGCAGCCCAGGGGCGGGACAGGGGTCACAAGGGCAGTTCTTC
TRBJ2-7,-,-,TRBV9,CASSVSSGTYEQYF,TGTGCCAGCAGCGTATCCTCAGGTACCTACGAGCAGTACTTC
TRBJ1-1,few,-,TRBV19,CASLTEMGNTEAFF,TGTGCCAGTTTAACGGAGATGGGGAACACTGAAGCTTTCTTT
TRBJ2-5,-,TRBD2,TRBV11-1,CASSSGLLLYF,TGTGCCAGCAGCTCGGGACTACTGTTGTACTTC
TRBJ2-1,once,-,TRBV19,CASSIRGSGQYNEQFF,TGTGCCAGTAGTATAAGGGGAAGCGGGCAGTACAATGAGCAGTTCTTC
TRBJ2-7,once,-,TRBV10-3,CAISGNYEQYF,TGTGCCATTAGCGGAAACTACGAGCAGTACTTC
TRBJ2-1,-,-,TRBV7-9,CASSLVQGRTIEQFF,TGTGCCAGCAGCTTAGTTCAGGGTCGGACAATAGAGCAGTTCTTC
TRBJ2-7,-,TRBD1,TRBV6-1,CASSGRDRKGYEQYF,TGTGCCAGCAGTGGACGGGACAGGAAGGGGTACGAGCAGTACTTC
TRBJ2-2,few,TRBD1,TRBV6-5,CASSSGQGRDLFF,TGTGCCAGCAGCTCCGGACAGGGAAGGGATCTGTTTTTT
TRBJ2-5,-,-,TRBV28,CASSPPDSEETQYF,TGTGCCAGCAGTCCCCCGGACAGCGAAGAGACCCAGTACTTC
TRBJ2-1,-,TRBD2,TRBV5-1,CASSLTSGDNEQFF,TGCGCCAGCAGCTTGACTAGCGGGGACAATGAGCAGTTCTTC
TRBJ2-6,once,-,TRBV5-1,CASSLGSSGANVLTF,TGCGCCAGCAGCTTGGGGAGCTCTGGGGCCAACGTCCTGACTTTC
TRBJ1-3,-,-,TRBV6-5,CASSKQGVGNTIYF,TGTGCCAGCAGTAAACAGGGAGTCGGAAACACCATATATTTT
TRBJ2-3,few,TRBD1,TRBV10-3,CAISERQGKTDTQYF,TGTGCCATCAGTGAAAGACAGGGAAAGACAGATACGCAGTATTTT
TRBJ2-7,-,-,TRBV7-9,CSSSLSRGWEAYEQYF,TGTTCCAGCAGCTTATCAAGGGGATGGGAGGCCTACGAGCAGTACTTC
TRBJ1-2,-,-,TRBV7-8,CASSPISQVHSF,TGTGCCAGCAGTCCCATCTCACAGGTTCACTCGTTC
TRBJ1-1,-,TRBD1,TRBV9,CASSIWDSGNTEAFF,TGTGCCAGCAGCATTTGGGACAGTGGGAACACTGAAGCTTTCTTT
TRBJ2-1,once,-,TRBV10-1,CASSPGHHYNEQFF,TGCGCCAGCAGTCCCGGACACCACTACAATGAGCAGTTCTTC
TRBJ1-5,-,TRBD1,TRBV28,CASSRDREDQPQHF,TGTGCCAGTTCCCGGGACAGGGAGGATCAGCCCCAGCATTTT
TRBJ2-6,many,TRBD1,TRBV27,CASSSLGQGATGANVLTF,TGTGCCAGCAGTTCACTGGGACAGGGGGCTACTGGGGCCAACGTCCTGACTTTC
TRBJ2-5,-,TRBD1,TRBV30,CAWSYRTGKETQYF,TGTGCCTGGAGTTACCGGACAGGGAAGGAGACCCAGTACTTC
TRBJ2-2,few,TRBD1,TRBV29-1,CSAGQGGAGELFF,TGCAGCGCTGGACAGGGGGGGGCCGGGGAGCTGTTTTTT
TRBJ2-7,-,-,TRBV6-5,CASSSLTGSYEQYF,TGTGCCAGCAGTTCGCTCACGGGGTCCTACGAGCAGTACTTC
TRBJ2-3,-,TRBD2,TRBV7-2,CASSFAGGQADTQYF,TGTGCCAGCAGCTTCGCGGGGGGGCAAGCAGATACGCAGTATTTT
TRBJ2-3,few,-,TRBV7-9,CASSLEASGTDTQYF,TGTGCCAGCAGCTTAGAGGCTAGCGGCACAGATACGCAGTATTTT
TRBJ2-7,-,TRBD2,TRBV11-2,CASSLELAGAGVEQYF,TGTGCCAGCAGCTTAGAGCTAGCGGGAGCCGGGGTAGAGCAGTACTTC
TRBJ2-2,once,-,TRBV18,CASSPRHVPGLSNTGELFF,TGTGCCAGCTCACCCAGGCACGTACCAGGGTTGTCGAACACCGGGGAGCTGTTTTTT
TRBJ1-2,few,TRBD1,TRBV2,CASSEGQGYGYTF,TGTGCCAGCAGCGAGGGACAGGGGTATGGCTACACCTTC
TRBJ1-6,few,-,TRBV11-2,CASSRHQGRSPLHF,TGTGCCAGCAGCCGCCACCAGGGGCGGTCACCCCTCCACTTT
TRBJ1-3,-,TRBD1,TRBV5-1,CASSLEDRSRDTIYF,TGCGCCAGCAGCTTGGAGGACAGGTCAAGGGACACCATATATTTT
TRBJ2-2,-,-,TRBV11-3,CASSLSSAGELFF,TGTGCCAGCAGCTTAAGTAGCGCCGGGGAGCTGTTTTTT